This passage covers 17 T cell receptor beta chains from one sample sequenced in a study. TCRdb fed the RT-PCR reads into MiXCR, producing one record per CDR3 protein. Of about 680,000 distinct CDR3 sequences listed, around 14% were seen once; the top ten hold 3.6%. Sequencing was carried out using memory CD4+ T cells from blood. All receptors come from a female donor in good health, serving as a healthy control.

The V and J genes are TRBV6-1 and TRBJ1-5; perhaps TRBD1 as D (5 bases). The CDR3 loop spans 17 amino acids. CDR1 and CDR2 (germline): MNHNS, SASEGT. The ends were cut back, 2 bases at V and 0 bases at J, with 14 bases in the middle. This CDR3 is CASSEPGRAYSNQPQHF. The CDR3 DNA is TGTGCCAGCAGTGAACCGGGACGGGCATATAGCAATCAGCCCCAGCATTTT.

The chain has TRBV5-1 and TRBJ1-5, with TRBD1 as a possible D gene (6 bases). The CDR3 extends over 14 amino acids. The V end was cut by 1 base, the J end by 8 bases, with 13 bases between. Germline CDR1 reads SGHRS; CDR2 reads YFSETQ. CDR3 region: CASSLSGVGEPQHF. As DNA, the CDR3 is TGCGCCAGCAGCTTGTCAGGGGTCGGAGAGCCCCAGCATTTT.

Only one count was recorded for this clonotype. The chain has TRBV3-1 and TRBJ1-5, with D possibly TRBD1 on 6 matching bases. The CDR3 sequence is 14 residues long. Between the trimmed V and J ends, which lost 1 base and 7 bases, there was a span of 11 bases. Germline V gene sequence: CDR1 LGHDT, CDR2 YNNKEL (reference sequence). The CDR3 DNA is TGTGCCAGCAGCCAAGTCTCAGGGGTGCAGCCCCAGCATTTT. Encoded protein: CASSQVSGVQPQHF.

This clonotype was counted ten times or more. The chain is built from TRBV20-1 and TRBJ1-1, with 8 bases that match TRBD1. V lost 0 bases to trimming and J lost 3 bases; unmatched junction nucleotides: 6. The CDR3 runs 15 residues. From germline, CDR1 is DFQATT and CDR2 SNEGSKA (reference sequence). The chain's CDR3 is CSARDRTGKYTEAFF. CDR3 in DNA: TGCAGTGCTAGAGATCGGACAGGGAAGTACACTGAAGCTTTCTTT.

This clonotype turned up a few times. The chain has TRBV27 and TRBJ2-3; the match to TRBD2 covers 13 bases. The CDR3 spans 19 residues. Trimming at V came to 3 bases and at J to 1 base, leaving 10 bases not matched to a gene. CDR1 MNHEY and CDR2 SMNVEV come from the germline V gene (reference sequence). In DNA, the CDR3 is TGTGCCAGCAGTTTCGGACTAGCGGGAGCCGCCGCACGCACAGATACGCAGTATTTT. This encodes CASSFGLAGAAARTDTQYF.

The chain joins TRBV12-3 or TRBV12-4 to TRBJ1-1; the D is unclear. The V and J ends lost 4 bases and 0 bases respectively, with 12 bases between them. CDR3 size: 15 residues. CDR3 DNA sequence: TGTGCCAGCAGTTGGGAGGCGGGCATGAACACTGAAGCTTTCTTT. It specifies CASSWEAGMNTEAFF.

There are a few counts of this clonotype. The chain employs TRBV5-6 and TRBJ2-5, with TRBD2 as a possible D gene (5 bases). With 5 bases removed from V and 2 bases from J, the gap between germline ends came to 10 bases. The length of the CDR3 is 13 residues. The germline V gene has CDR1 SGHDT and CDR2 YYEEEE. This CDR3 is CASRPGEQETQYF. The CDR3 nucleotides read TGTGCCAGCAGACCCGGGGAGCAAGAGACCCAGTACTTC. Full variable domain (outside the CDR3, taken from reference TRBV5-6 and TRBJ2-5): DAGVTQSPTHLIKTRGQQVTLRCSPKSGHDTVSWYQQALGQGPQFIFQYYEEEERQRGNFPDRFSGHQFPNYSSELNVNALLLGDSALYLCASRPGEQETQYFGPGTRLLVL.

In its sample, this clonotype was seen a few times. The chain is built from TRBV7-2 and TRBJ2-5, with 8 bases identical to TRBD2. The CDR3 runs 16 residues. Germline CDR1 is SGHTA and CDR2 is FQGNSA. The V segment lost 1 base and the J segment 4 bases; nucleotides outside the gene matches: 8. The DNA of the CDR3 is TGTGCCAGCAGCTTAGTGCGCGGGAGGATAGGAGAGACCCAGTACTTC. This gives the protein CASSLVRGRIGETQYF.

This chain links TRBV6-2 or TRBV6-3 with TRBJ2-7; possible D gene TRBD2, 5 bases. Trimming stripped 2 bases from V and 1 base from J, with 15 bases between. Germline V gene data show CDR1 as MNHEY and CDR2 as SVGEGT. The CDR3 is made up of 16 amino acids. The CDR3 sequence: CASSYELGTGSYEQYF. CDR3 DNA: TGTGCCAGCAGTTACGAGTTGGGAACGGGATCCTACGAGCAGTACTTC.

A word on this clonotype: This may stem from a read error, because a much larger clone lies one nucleotide away. V usage is TRBV28 and J usage is TRBJ2-1; D is unclear. Germline loops: CDR1 MDHEN, CDR2 SYDVKM. V gave up 2 bases and J gave up 5 bases, with 7 bases separating them. This CDR3 region has 13 residues. CDR3 residues: CASSLNNDNEQFF. The CDR3 DNA is TGTGCCAGCAGTTTAAACAACGACAATGAGCAGTTCTTC.

This clonotype was seen a few times. This chain uses TRBV7-2 with TRBJ2-1; no clear D. The V end lost 1 base, the J end lost 8 bases, and 9 bases lay between the germline ends. Germline loops: CDR1 SGHTA, CDR2 FQGNSA. This CDR3 spans 13 amino acids. Here the CDR3 DNA reads TGTGCCAGCAGCTTAGTGCGCGCCGATGAGCAGTTCTTC. Protein sequence: CASSLVRADEQFF.

The V gene is TRBV28, the J gene TRBJ1-2, with D maybe TRBD1 (6 bases). The CDR3 has 12 residues. Trimming took 5 bases from V and 12 from J, leaving 16 bases between them. Germline-derived CDR1 and CDR2 are MDHEN and SYDVKM. Written as DNA, the CDR3 is TGTGCCAGCAGTGCGTCCGGGACAAAAAACACCTTC. Translated: CASSASGTKNTF.

This chain uses TRBV20-1 with TRBJ2-3; possibly TRBD2 for D (6 bases). From germline, CDR1 is DFQATT and CDR2 SNEGSKA (reference sequence). The ends were cut back, 0 bases at V and 2 bases at J, with 12 bases in the middle. This CDR3 comprises 15 residues. The CDR3 sequence is CSARDYGGTTDTQYF. The CDR3 DNA follows: TGCAGTGCTAGAGATTACGGGGGAACCACAGATACGCAGTATTTT.

This clonotype was counted between two and nine times. The V call is TRBV20-1, the J call TRBJ1-3, with 8 bases that match TRBD1. The germline gives CDR1 DFQATT, CDR2 SNEGSKA (reference sequence). V gave up 6 bases and J gave up 4 bases; unmatched junction bases: 8. The CDR3 consists of 14 residues. Here the CDR3 DNA reads TGCAGTGCCCCTTACCGGGACAGGGGAAACACCATATATTTT. This translates into CSAPYRDRGNTIYF.

The rearrangement joins TRBV6-1 to TRBJ1-4; 7 nucleotides line up with TRBD1. Germline CDR1 MNHNS, CDR2 SASEGT. This CDR3 contains 16 residues. Losses at the gene ends were 1 base for V and 2 bases for J; bases not matched to a gene: 4. CDR3 protein: CASSEVGTVTNEKLFF. The CDR3 bases are TGTGCCAGCAGTGAAGTGGGGACAGTTACTAATGAAAAACTGTTTTTT.

V gene TRBV2 combines with J gene TRBJ1-1; D may be TRBD1 (5 bases). The length of the CDR3 is 14 residues. Trimming took off 7 bases at V and 1 base at J, with 13 bases between the two ends. CDR1 is SNHLY and CDR2 is FYNNEI in the germline V gene. The CDR3 protein is CASITTGGNTEAFF. CDR3 DNA sequence: TGTGCCAGCATCACTACGGGGGGGAACACTGAAGCTTTCTTT.

V usage is TRBV7-8 and J usage is TRBJ2-3, with D perhaps matching TRBD1 (6 bases). The CDR3 contains 13 residues. Trimming cost V 6 bases and J 10 bases, with 17 bases left between them. Germline assignment: CDR1 SGHVS and CDR2 FQNEAQ. CDR3 sequence: CASSLGAMGAQYF. CDR3 coding DNA: TGTGCCAGCAGTTTGGGGGCTATGGGTGCGCAGTATTTT.